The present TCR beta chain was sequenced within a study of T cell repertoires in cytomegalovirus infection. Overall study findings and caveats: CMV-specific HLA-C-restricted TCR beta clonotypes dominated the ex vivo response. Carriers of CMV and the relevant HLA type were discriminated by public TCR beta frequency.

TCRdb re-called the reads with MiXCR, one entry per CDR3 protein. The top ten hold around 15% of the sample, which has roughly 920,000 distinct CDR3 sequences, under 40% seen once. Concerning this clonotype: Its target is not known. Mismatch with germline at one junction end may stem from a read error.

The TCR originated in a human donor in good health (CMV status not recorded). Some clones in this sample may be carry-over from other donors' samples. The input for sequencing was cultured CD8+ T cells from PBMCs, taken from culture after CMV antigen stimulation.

CDR3 bases: TGTGCCAGCAGCCCACAGATTTTACTATCGGGGTATAACAATGAGCAATTCTTC. Encoded protein: CASSPQILLSGYNNEQFF. The genes are TRBV7-2 and TRBJ2-1; D perhaps matches TRBD2 (5 bases). This CDR3 comprises 18 residues. The V gene's germline CDR1 is SGHTA and CDR2 FQGNSA.